One sample yielded the 22 T cell receptor beta chains listed below, sequenced in a study of shared clonotypes between healthy human individuals. Using immunoSEQ multiplex PCR, the repertoire was profiled, and TCRdb retains in-frame clones only, with some absent. Of hundreds of thousands of clones listed, about 74% were seen once; the top ten hold over 1.5%. The sample was memory CD4+ T cells sorted from blood. Subset denoted: CD45RA-negative fraction. The receptors were gathered from a woman in her twenties or thirties in good health.

On this clone itself: The same CDR3 arises from other DNA sequences in this sample as well. The chain combines TRBV5-1 with TRBJ1-1; D ambiguous. Germline V gene data show CDR1 as SGHRS and CDR2 as YFSETQ. The CDR3 sequence is 13 residues long. V lost 4 bases, J lost 6 bases, and 13 bases lay in between. The CDR3 region is CASSLAKGSEAFF. The CDR3 DNA reads TGCGCCAGCAGCCTGGCTAAAGGGTCTGAAGCTTTCTTT.

The chain employs TRBV9 and TRBJ1-5; 8 positions agree with TRBD1. Unmatched junction bases numbered 6, after V lost 4 bases and J lost 6 bases. CDR3 length: 14 amino acids. CDR1 and CDR2 (germline): SGDLS, YYNGEE. CDR3 sequence reads: CASSLTGGGQPQHF. CDR3 nucleotide sequence: TGTGCCAGCAGCCTAACAGGGGGGGGTCAGCCCCAGCATTTT. Looking up the rest from reference TRBV9 and TRBJ1-5 gives the full variable domain: DSGVTQTPKHLITATGQRVTLRCSPRSGDLSVYWYQQSLDQGLQFLIQYYNGEERAKGNILERFSAQQFPDLHSELNLSSLELGDSALYFCASSLTGGGQPQHFGDGTRLSIL.

In its sample, this clone was seen a few times. This sequence joins TRBV4-1 and TRBJ2-2; D may be TRBD1 (5 bases). Trimming removed 4 bases at V and 6 bases at J, with 18 bases between. The CDR3 has 16 residues. Germline-derived CDR1 and CDR2 are MGHRA and YSYEKL. CDR3 sequence (DNA): TGCGCCAGCAGCCCGCTTTTGGGGCGAGGTTCCGGGGAGCTGTTTTTT. Its protein is CASSPLLGRGSGELFF.

This clone occurred many times. The same CDR3 is also encoded by other DNA sequences in this sample. The chain joins TRBV5-4 to TRBJ2-3, with TRBD2 matching 7 bases. The V gene's germline CDR1 is SGHNT and CDR2 YYREEE (reference sequence). The V segment lost 0 bases and the J segment 2 bases; nucleotides outside the gene matches: 3. The CDR3 totals 15 residues. CDR3 in DNA: TGTGCCAGCAGCTTGGCCCTAGCGGCCACAGATACGCAGTATTTT. It codes for CASSLALAATDTQYF.

The chain uses TRBV16 and TRBJ2-6; D gene ambiguous. Trimming removed 4 bases from V and 0 bases from J, with 7 bases in between. CDR1 and CDR2 from the germline V gene are KGHSY and FQNENV. The CDR3 length is 15 residues. Here the CDR3 reads CASSLHTSGANVLTF. The CDR3 nucleotides read TGTGCCAGCAGCCTACATACCTCTGGGGCCAACGTCCTGACTTTC.

This sequence joins TRBV28 and TRBJ2-7; maybe TRBD1 (5 bases). Trimming removed 7 bases at V and 3 bases at J, with 10 bases between. This CDR3 region has 12 residues. Looked up from germline, CDR1 is MDHEN and CDR2 is SYDVKM. This CDR3 reads CASTTTDYEQYF. DNA for the CDR3: TGTGCCAGCACCACGACAGACTACGAGCAGTACTTC.

CDR3: CASSWTRNTGELFF. CDR3 nucleotide sequence: TGTGCCAGCAGCTGGACACGGAACACCGGGGAGCTGTTTTTT. The V call is TRBV11-2, the J call TRBJ2-2; D possibly corresponds to TRBD1 (5 bases). V was shortened by 4 bases and J by 1 base, with 7 bases between the two germline ends. CDR1 is SGHAT and CDR2 is FQNNGV in the germline V gene. The CDR3 loop spans 14 amino acids.

V and J are TRBV5-1 and TRBJ2-7; D uncertain. Trimming took 0 bases from V and 2 from J, leaving 9 bases between them. Germline CDR1 SGHRS, CDR2 YFSETQ. The CDR3 is made up of 14 amino acids. This CDR3 is CASSLGGDTYEQYF. The CDR3 DNA is TGCGCCAGCAGCTTGGGGGGTGATACCTACGAGCAGTACTTC.

The V gene is TRBV7-8, the J gene TRBJ2-2; weak D call: TRBD2 (5 bases). CDR3 length: 15 amino acids. V was clipped by 8 bases and J by 0 bases, with 13 bases between them. CDR1 is SGHVS, CDR2 FQNEAQ, per germline. CDR3 nucleotide sequence: TGTGCCAGCTCGCGGGCTAGACCGAACACCGGGGAGCTGTTTTTT. Translated: CASSRARPNTGELFF.

The chain has TRBV29-1 and TRBJ1-2, with D hard to call. Germline V CDR1 and CDR2: SQVTM, ANQGSEA. CDR3 length equals 11 residues. Trimming left V 3 bases short and J 3 bases short, with 5 bases between. In nucleotides, the CDR3 is TGCAGCGTTGATCCATACTATGGCTACACCTTC. Amino acid sequence: CSVDPYYGYTF.

V gene TRBV18 combines with J gene TRBJ2-2, with 8 nucleotides matching TRBD1. The CDR3 extends over 16 amino acids. CDR1 KGHSH and CDR2 LQKENI come from the germline V gene. V shed 3 bases and J 1 base; nucleotides not matched to a gene: 4. CDR3 in DNA: TGTGCCAGCTCACCCTTTGACAGGGGGAACACCGGGGAGCTGTTTTTT. Residues: CASSPFDRGNTGELFF.

V and J are TRBV4-1 and TRBJ2-1, with 9 bases lining up with TRBD2. Germline loops: CDR1 MGHRA, CDR2 YSYEKL. The junction had 11 bases not matched to a gene; V was cut back by 8 bases and J by 6 bases. The CDR3 consists of 15 residues. Written as DNA, the CDR3 is TGCGCCAGCGGATCCCTGGCGGGAGGGAGCAATGAGCAGTTCTTC. Encoded protein: CASGSLAGGSNEQFF.

J is TRBJ2-7 and V is TRBV6-1; D may match TRBD1 or TRBD2 (5 bases each). The V and J ends lost 8 bases and 6 bases respectively, with 8 bases between them. CDR1 and CDR2 (germline): MNHNS, SASEGT. The CDR3 is 10 residues long. CDR3 bases: TGTGCCAGCCGGGGCTTCGAGCAGTACTTC. Translating it yields CASRGFEQYF.

The chain carries TRBV10-1 and TRBJ2-7, with 10 bases that match TRBD1. Looked up from germline, CDR1 is WNHNN and CDR2 is SYGVQD (reference sequence). The V segment lost 5 bases and the J segment 0 bases; nucleotides outside the gene matches: 7. The CDR3 loop spans 16 amino acids. The CDR3 nucleotides read TGCGCCAGCAGTAAAACGGGACAGGGGAGCTCCTACGAGCAGTACTTC. It specifies CASSKTGQGSSYEQYF.

This clone was detected only a few times. The genes are TRBV10-3 and TRBJ1-5; TRBD1 might be the D (6 bases). CDR1 ENHRY and CDR2 SYGVKD come from the germline V gene. This CDR3 has 15 residues. V shed 4 bases and J shed 4 bases, with 14 bases lying between them. The CDR3 nucleotides read TGTGCCATCAGTGCCGGACAGCCAGGGAATCAGCCCCAGCATTTT. Protein sequence: CAISAGQPGNQPQHF.

There are a few counts of this clone. The gene calls are TRBV9 and TRBJ1-1, with unresolved D. CDR1 and CDR2 from the germline V gene are SGDLS and YYNGEE. V lost 0 bases, J lost 6 bases, and 15 bases lay in between. CDR3 length equals 15 residues. CDR3 loop: CASSVVSDPGAEAFF. CDR3 nucleotides: TGTGCCAGCAGCGTAGTATCGGACCCGGGCGCTGAAGCTTTCTTT.

The gene calls are TRBV7-9 and TRBJ2-3, with D unclear. This CDR3 is 14 amino acids long. Germline values: CDR1 SEHNR, CDR2 FQNEAQ (reference sequence). Trimming pared 1 base from V and 4 bases from J, leaving 9 bases between. CDR3 coding DNA: TGTGCCAGCAGCTTAGAAGGCTACGCAGATACGCAGTATTTT. Its protein product is CASSLEGYADTQYF.

This rearrangement joins TRBV29-1 to TRBJ2-1; tentative D call: TRBD2 (6 bases). Trimming took off 5 bases at V and 4 bases at J, with 12 bases between the two ends. The germline gives CDR1 SQVTM, CDR2 ANQGSEA. The CDR3 sequence is 13 residues long. CDR3 in amino acids: CSVRLGLYNEQFF. CDR3 nucleotides: TGCAGCGTTAGGTTGGGACTGTACAATGAGCAGTTCTTC.

Only one count was recorded for this clone. The V call is TRBV28, the J call TRBJ1-3, with D uncertain. The CDR3 extends over 13 amino acids. V lost 5 bases to trimming and J lost 2 bases, with 7 bases between them. Germline lookup yields CDR1 MDHEN and CDR2 SYDVKM. CDR3 DNA sequence: TGTGCCAGCAGTGTAACAGCTGGAAACACCATATATTTT. Its protein product is CASSVTAGNTIYF. Based on the CDR3 plus reference TRBV28 and TRBJ1-3, the full variable domain is DVKVTQSSRYLVKRTGEKVFLECVQDMDHENMFWYRQDPGLGLRLIYFSYDVKMKEKGDIPEGYSVSREKKERFSLILESASTNQTSMYLCASSVTAGNTIYFGEGSWLTVV.

The rearrangement uses TRBV5-8 and TRBJ1-1; D not certain. CDR1 and CDR2 (germline): SGHTS, YDEGEE. The CDR3 runs to 15 residues. Trimming left V 7 bases short and J 0 bases short, with 16 bases between. Here the CDR3 reads CASLETGFMNTEAFF. In DNA form, the CDR3 reads TGTGCCAGCTTAGAGACCGGCTTTATGAACACTGAAGCTTTCTTT.

The chain uses TRBV5-5 and TRBJ2-5; D unclear. Trimming stripped 3 bases from V and 1 base from J, with 7 bases between. The germline V gene encodes CDR1 SGHKS and CDR2 YYEKEE (reference sequence). This CDR3 is 13 amino acids long. The CDR3 coding sequence is TGTGCCAGCAGCTCTTGGACCCAAGAGACCCAGTACTTC. Translated: CASSSWTQETQYF.

The rearrangement uses TRBV5-1 and TRBJ1-5; no firm D call. V was shortened by 0 bases and J by 8 bases, with 15 bases between the two germline ends. Germline V gene sequence: CDR1 SGHRS, CDR2 YFSETQ. The CDR3 sequence is 15 residues long. The CDR3 coding sequence is TGCGCCAGCAGCTTGGACCCCGAGCCCGGAAAGCCCCAGCATTTT. Encoded protein: CASSLDPEPGKPQHF.